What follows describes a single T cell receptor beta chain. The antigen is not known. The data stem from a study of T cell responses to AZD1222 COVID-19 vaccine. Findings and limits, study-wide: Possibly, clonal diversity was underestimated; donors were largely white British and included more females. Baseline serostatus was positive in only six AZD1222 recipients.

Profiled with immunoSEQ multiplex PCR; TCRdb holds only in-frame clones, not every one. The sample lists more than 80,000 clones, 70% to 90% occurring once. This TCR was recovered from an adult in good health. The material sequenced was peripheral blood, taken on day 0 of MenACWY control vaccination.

This CDR3 reads CAWSRPRGLTGELFF. As DNA, the CDR3 is TGTGCCTGGAGTCGCCCCCGGGGCCTAACCGGGGAGCTGTTTTTT. V usage is TRBV30 and J usage is TRBJ2-2; D is perhaps TRBD1 or TRBD2 (5 bases each). V was trimmed by 2 bases and J by 5 bases, leaving 15 bases between them. Germline lookup yields CDR1 GTSNPN and CDR2 SVGIG (reference sequence). CDR3 size: 15 residues.